The 18 T cell receptor beta chains presented below share a single source sample, sequenced in a study of blood T cell repertoires in COVID-19. Assay used: immunoSEQ multiplex PCR; TCRdb lists only in-frame clones, some missing. The sample holds roughly 420,000 clones; 85% to 90% are singletons and the top ten take around 0.97%. Source material: PBMCs or T cells enriched from blood (not recorded which). Receptors were obtained from a woman aged 30 to 39 with acute COVID-19.

This chain links TRBV15 with TRBJ2-7; D perhaps matches TRBD1 (5 bases). The V gene lost 1 base and the J gene lost 0 bases, with 19 bases spanning the gap. The CDR3 is 18 amino acids. Germline V gives CDR1 LNHNV, CDR2 YYDKDF (reference sequence). CDR3 region: CATSRASVRDWDSYEQYF. The DNA of the CDR3 is TGTGCCACCAGCAGAGCCTCTGTCAGGGATTGGGACTCCTACGAGCAGTACTTC.

This clone was detected once. This chain connects TRBV9 to TRBJ2-7; tentative D call: TRBD2 (5 bases). CDR3 length: 16 amino acids. Trimming pared 0 bases from V and 3 bases from J, leaving 16 bases between. Germline loops: CDR1 SGDLS, CDR2 YYNGEE. The CDR3 DNA sequence: TGTGCCAGCAGCGTAGTCGCGGGTGGCACGAACTACGAGCAGTACTTC. As protein: CASSVVAGGTNYEQYF. Full variable domain (remainder filled in from reference TRBV9 and TRBJ2-7): DSGVTQTPKHLITATGQRVTLRCSPRSGDLSVYWYQQSLDQGLQFLIQYYNGEERAKGNILERFSAQQFPDLHSELNLSSLELGDSALYFCASSVVAGGTNYEQYFGPGTRLTVT.

This sequence joins TRBV2 and TRBJ1-1; 7 bases are a match to TRBD1. The length of the CDR3 is 13 residues. The J segment lost 9 bases and the V segment lost 2 bases, leaving 6 bases of the junction unmatched. The V gene's germline CDR1 is SNHLY and CDR2 FYNNEI. CDR3 region: CASSESGGRKAFF. CDR3 sequence (DNA): TGTGCCAGCAGTGAATCAGGGGGGCGAAAAGCTTTCTTT.

The J gene is TRBJ2-3, the V gene TRBV23-1, with 9 positions matching TRBD2. TRBV23-1 carries the ORF label, with uncertain function. This CDR3 contains 20 residues. Unmatched junction bases numbered 15, after V lost 1 base and J lost 1 base. CDR3 DNA: TGCGCCAGCAGTCAATTCCCCCGGCGGGGGGGGAGTTATCGCACAGATACGCAGTATTTT. Its protein is CASSQFPRRGGSYRTDTQYF.

For this clone: The junction does not match germline at one end; this may be a read error. The chain uses TRBV5-1 and TRBJ2-7, with TRBD1 matching 8 bases. The CDR3 length is 13 residues. Germline V gene lookup returns CDR1 SGHRS and CDR2 YFSETQ. CDR3 region: CASGNGQGESQSF. The CDR3 DNA follows: TGCGCCAGCGGAAATGGACAGGGTGAGTCCCAGAGCTTC.

This clone was counted once. The chain employs TRBV6-5 and TRBJ1-2; 9 positions agree with TRBD1. Germline-derived CDR1 and CDR2 are MNHEY and SVGAGI. The CDR3 loop spans 15 amino acids. The CDR3 region is CGVGDTGTGRDGYTF. The CDR3 DNA follows: TGTGGAGTAGGAGATACCGGGACAGGGCGCGATGGCTACACCTTC.

The chain links TRBV2 to TRBJ1-6; 9 bases match TRBD1. The CDR3 is made up of 15 amino acids. Germline V gene lookup returns CDR1 SNHLY and CDR2 FYNNEI. The V gene end was trimmed by 8 bases and the J gene end by 4 bases; junction bases not matched to a gene: 6. The chain's CDR3 is CASSGQGGYNSPLHF. For the CDR3, the DNA is TGTGCCAGCTCGGGACAGGGAGGATATAATTCACCCCTCCACTTT.

This clone appeared a single time. This chain connects TRBV3-1 (or the pseudogene TRBV3-2) to TRBJ2-7; maybe TRBD2 (5 bases). V lost 9 bases and J lost 0, with 15 bases in between. CDR1 LGHDT and CDR2 YNNKEL come from the germline V gene (reference sequence). The CDR3 length is 14 residues. CDR3 region: CASALLASSYEQYF. In nucleotides, the CDR3 is TGTGCCAGTGCCCTTCTAGCTTCCTCCTACGAGCAGTACTTC.

For the CDR3, the DNA is TGTGCCAGTAGTATAAGTCAGGGGGTTCAGCCCCAGCATTTT. Its translation: CASSISQGVQPQHF. The chain is built from TRBV19 and TRBJ1-5; the match to TRBD1 covers 7 bases. With V trimmed by 2 bases and J by 6 bases, 4 bases remained unmatched. The CDR3 covers 14 residues. Per germline, CDR1 LNHDA and CDR2 SQIVND (reference sequence).

The chain employs TRBV21-1 and TRBJ1-1. TRBV21-1 is classified as a pseudogene. The CDR3 runs 16 residues. The CDR3 DNA reads as TGTGCCAGCAGCAAAGGGGACGGACTAAAGAACACTGAAGCTTTCTTT. It translates to CASSKGDGLKNTEAFF.

V usage is TRBV2 and J usage is TRBJ2-7, with no clear D. Germline CDR1 and CDR2: SNHLY and FYNNEI. The CDR3 length is 11 residues. V was clipped by 8 bases and J by 7 bases, with 12 bases between them. DNA of the CDR3: TGTGCCAGCCGGCAGGTCGAAGAGCAGTACTTC. Translation: CASRQVEEQYF.

The CDR3 loop is CAFPHGGGKRDTQYF. CDR3 DNA: TGTGCCTTCCCTCACGGGGGGGGAAAACGGGATACGCAGTATTTT. The chain uses TRBV25-1 and TRBJ2-3, with 8 positions matching TRBD2. Germline V gene data show CDR1 as MGHDK and CDR2 as SYGVNS. Trimming at V came to 11 bases and at J to 6 bases, leaving 16 bases not matched to a gene. The CDR3 totals 15 residues. Looking up the rest from reference TRBV25-1 and TRBJ2-3 gives the full variable domain: EADIYQTPRYLVIGTGKKITLECSQTMGHDKMYWYQQDPGMELHLIHYSYGVNSTEKGDLSSESTVSRIRTEHFPLTLESARPSHTSQYLCAFPHGGGKRDTQYFGPGTRLTVL.

This chain joins TRBV9 and TRBJ2-1, with D hard to call. The CDR3 contains 16 residues. The V gene's germline CDR1 is SGDLS and CDR2 YYNGEE. V was clipped by 3 bases and J by 0 bases, with 13 bases between them. The CDR3 sequence is CASSEPINSSYNEQFF. The DNA for the CDR3 is TGTGCCAGCAGCGAGCCTATCAATTCCTCCTACAATGAGCAGTTCTTC. The full variable domain, its missing parts supplied by reference TRBV9 and TRBJ2-1, is DSGVTQTPKHLITATGQRVTLRCSPRSGDLSVYWYQQSLDQGLQFLIQYYNGEERAKGNILERFSAQQFPDLHSELNLSSLELGDSALYFCASSEPINSSYNEQFFGPGTRLTVL.

The CDR3 spells CASSRTKEETQYF. The CDR3, as DNA: TGTGCCAGCAGCCGGACTAAGGAGGAGACCCAGTACTTC. J is TRBJ2-5 and V is TRBV12-3 or TRBV12-4; TRBD2 might be the D (6 bases). The germline V and J ends were trimmed by 6 bases and 5 bases, with 13 bases remaining between them. The CDR3 totals 13 residues.

This chain joins TRBV6-5 and TRBJ1-2, with 12 bases lining up with TRBD1. Germline V gene data show CDR1 as MNHEY and CDR2 as SVGAGI. V lost 9 bases to trimming and J lost 6 bases; unmatched junction nucleotides: 8. The CDR3 is made up of 14 amino acids. CDR3 sequence (DNA): TGTGCCAGTGGGGACAGGGGGCGTAGAGATGGCTACACCTTC. Residues: CASGDRGRRDGYTF.

This chain uses TRBV5-1 with TRBJ2-3; TRBD2 agrees at 13 bases. With 2 bases clipped from V and 4 bases from J, the junction kept 1 base outside the gene matches. The V gene's germline CDR1 is SGHRS and CDR2 YFSETQ. The CDR3 has 15 amino acids. The CDR3 DNA reads as TGCGCCAGCAGCTTTACTAGCGGGGGGGCAGATACGCAGTATTTT. This codes for CASSFTSGGADTQYF.

The chain has TRBV5-8 and TRBJ1-6; tentative D call: TRBD1 (5 bases). V dropped 5 bases and J dropped 3 bases, with 12 bases sitting between them. Germline CDR1 reads SGHTS; CDR2 reads YDEGEE. This CDR3 has 15 residues. CDR3 nucleotide sequence: TGTGCCAGCAGGGCCAGGGAAAACTATAATTCACCCCTCCACTTT. It yields the protein CASRARENYNSPLHF.

V and J are TRBV6-1 and TRBJ1-5; 9 positions agree with TRBD1. The CDR3 covers 17 residues. The V gene's germline CDR1 is MNHNS and CDR2 SASEGT. V lost 0 bases and J lost 6; bases outside the gene matches: 9. This CDR3 reads CASSEARWDRVGQPQHF. CDR3 nucleotide sequence: TGTGCCAGCAGTGAAGCGCGATGGGACAGGGTAGGTCAGCCCCAGCATTTT.